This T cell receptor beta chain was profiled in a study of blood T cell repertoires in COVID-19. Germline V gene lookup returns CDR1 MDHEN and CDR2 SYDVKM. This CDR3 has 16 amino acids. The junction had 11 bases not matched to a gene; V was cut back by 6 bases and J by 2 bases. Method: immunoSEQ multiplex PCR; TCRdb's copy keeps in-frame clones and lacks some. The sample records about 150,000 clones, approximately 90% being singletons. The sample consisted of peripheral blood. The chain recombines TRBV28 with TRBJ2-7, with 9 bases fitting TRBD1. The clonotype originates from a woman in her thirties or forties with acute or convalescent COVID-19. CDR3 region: CASSPEGQGITYEQYF. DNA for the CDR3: TGTGCCAGCAGCCCTGAGGGACAGGGTATAACCTACGAGCAGTACTTC.